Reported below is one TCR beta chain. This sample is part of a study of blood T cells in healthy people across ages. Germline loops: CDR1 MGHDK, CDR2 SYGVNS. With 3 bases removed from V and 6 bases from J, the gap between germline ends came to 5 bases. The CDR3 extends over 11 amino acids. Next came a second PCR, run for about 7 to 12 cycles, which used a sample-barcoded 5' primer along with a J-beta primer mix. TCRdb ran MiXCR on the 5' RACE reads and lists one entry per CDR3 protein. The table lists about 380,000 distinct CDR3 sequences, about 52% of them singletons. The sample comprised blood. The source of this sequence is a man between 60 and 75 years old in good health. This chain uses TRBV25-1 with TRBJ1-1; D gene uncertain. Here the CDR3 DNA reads TGTGCCAGCAGTGACCGGTCTGAAGCTTTCTTT. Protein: CASSDRSEAFF.